This TCR beta chain was captured by sequencing in a study of T cell responses to AZD1222 COVID-19 vaccine. General study findings and limits: Nearly half of unique spike-specific TCRs reportedly avoided B.1.351 and B.1.1.7 mutated regions. In all cases, repertoires were sampled only after the peak T cell response. Mapped onto spike, vaccine-associated CD4 TCRs spanned it and were dominant at 160-218 and 743-854.

About this clone itself: Its antigen remains unknown.

Germline lookup yields CDR1 MGHDK and CDR2 SYGVNS. The CDR3 has 16 residues. The V and J ends lost 11 bases and 2 bases, in that order; junction bases with no gene match: 10. Some clones are missing from TCRdb's copy, which holds only in-frame ones; the method was immunoSEQ multiplex PCR. This sample has approximately 110,000 clones, with approximately 85% found just once. The chain combines TRBV25-1 with TRBJ2-2; TRBD2 matches 11 bases. The receptor was derived from an adult who received the AZD1222 COVID-19 vaccine. Source: peripheral blood, taken 28 days after the second AZD1222 dose. Written as DNA, the CDR3 is TGTGCCTGCGACGCGGGACTAGCGGTTAACACCGGGGAGCTGTTTTTT. Its protein product is CACDAGLAVNTGELFF.